Following are 20 T cell receptor beta chains from one sample sequenced in a study of OX40 agonist ivuxolimab in advanced cancers. To prepare the library, the immunoSEQ multiplex PCR assay was applied. Not all clones reach the TCRdb copy of this immuneACCESS table, which keeps in-frame sequences only. Checked studies attribute under half of the gap to unresolved V genes and leave the rest unexplained. The sample includes under 20,000 clones, with 86% observed a single time. About an eighth of the sample lies in the top ten. Sequenced here: CD4+ or CD8+ T cells sorted from blood, sampled in a trial of the OX40 agonist ivuxolimab. These receptors were collected from an adult with an advanced solid tumor such as melanoma, head and neck, liver or kidney cancer.

The chain employs TRBV5-8 and TRBJ2-1; D uncertain. The germline V gene encodes CDR1 SGHTS and CDR2 YDEGEE. Trimming took off 4 bases at V and 0 bases at J, with 17 bases between the two ends. The CDR3 runs to 17 residues. The chain's CDR3 is CASSARTGLSSYNEQFF. In DNA form, the CDR3 reads TGTGCCAGCAGCGCGAGGACGGGCCTGAGCTCCTACAATGAGCAGTTCTTC.

The chain carries TRBV18 and TRBJ2-4; D ambiguous. Trimming stripped 4 bases from V and 0 bases from J, with 10 bases between. CDR3 length equals 15 residues. Germline V gene sequence: CDR1 KGHSH, CDR2 LQKENI. The CDR3 DNA is TGTGCCAGCTCACTCCGTCGGTTAGCCAAAAACATTCAGTACTTC. Its translation is CASSLRRLAKNIQYF.

The V call is TRBV11-2, the J call TRBJ2-3; 7 nucleotides align to TRBD2. The CDR3 is 13 residues long. Per germline, CDR1 SGHAT and CDR2 FQNNGV. With V trimmed by 8 bases and J by 2 bases, 4 bases remained unmatched. CDR3 DNA: TGTGCCAGCGCTAGCGGACCCACAGATACGCAGTATTTT. It encodes CASASGPTDTQYF. The full variable domain, completed using reference TRBV11-2 and TRBJ2-3, is EAGVAQSPRYKIIEKRQSVAFWCNPISGHATLYWYQQILGQGPKLLIQFQNNGVVDDSQLPKDRFSAERLKGVDSTLKIQPAKLEDSAVYLCASASGPTDTQYFGPGTRLTVL.

The V gene is TRBV7-9, the J gene TRBJ2-7, with D perhaps given as TRBD1 or TRBD2 (5 bases each). Trimming shortened V by 2 bases and J by 9 bases, and 14 bases separated the two germline ends. The CDR3 runs to 13 residues. Germline V gene lookup returns CDR1 SEHNR and CDR2 FQNEAQ (reference sequence). CDR3 region: CASSLLGATWQYF. In nucleotides, the CDR3 is TGTGCCAGCAGCTTACTCGGGGCCACTTGGCAGTACTTC. Full variable domain (outside the CDR3, taken from reference TRBV7-9 and TRBJ2-7): DTGVSQNPRHKITKRGQNVTFRCDPISEHNRLYWYRQTLGQGPEFLTYFQNEAQLEKSRLLSDRFSAERPKGSFSTLEIQRTEQGDSAMYLCASSLLGATWQYFGPGTRLTVT.

The chain joins TRBV4-1 to TRBJ1-2, with no clear D. The germline V gene has CDR1 MGHRA and CDR2 YSYEKL. The V end was cut by 2 bases, the J end by 4 bases, with 17 bases between. The CDR3 totals 16 residues. The CDR3 region has the DNA TGCGCCAGCAGCCAAATTGTTGGAGGGAGCTCCTATGGCTACACCTTC. It specifies CASSQIVGGSSYGYTF.

The chain combines TRBV27 with TRBJ1-5; D might be TRBD1 (6 bases). CDR3 length: 14 amino acids. V dropped 5 bases and J dropped 2 bases, with 10 bases sitting between them. CDR1 MNHEY and CDR2 SMNVEV come from the germline V gene (reference sequence). CDR3 protein: CASSLAGGNQPQHF. The CDR3 DNA reads TGTGCCAGCAGTCTGGCAGGGGGCAATCAGCCCCAGCATTTT.

This clone has only one observation. Written as DNA, the CDR3 is TGTGCCAGCAACCCTCAGGGACAGGGTGGCAATCAGCCCCAGCATTTT. Its translation is CASNPQGQGGNQPQHF. The chain recombines TRBV27 with TRBJ1-5, with TRBD1 matching 9 bases. In germline, CDR1 is MNHEY, CDR2 SMNVEV (reference sequence). This CDR3 region has 16 residues. Unmatched junction bases numbered 9, after V lost 7 bases and J lost 2 bases.

This sequence joins TRBV19 and TRBJ2-7, with 7 bases fitting TRBD1. V was clipped by 5 bases and J by 2 bases; unmatched bases: 6. The length of the CDR3 is 14 residues. CDR1 is LNHDA, CDR2 SQIVND, per germline (reference sequence). CDR3 protein: CASSASGQTYEQYF. CDR3 in DNA: TGTGCCAGTAGTGCCTCGGGACAGACCTACGAGCAGTACTTC.

This chain connects TRBV5-1 to TRBJ2-1; 7 nucleotides agree with TRBD1. The germline V gene encodes CDR1 SGHRS and CDR2 YFSETQ. V gave up 4 bases and J gave up 6 bases; unmatched junction bases: 4. CDR3 size: 13 residues. The CDR3 sequence is CASSHTGANEQFF. In nucleotides, the CDR3 is TGCGCCAGCAGCCACACAGGGGCCAATGAGCAGTTCTTC.

V usage is TRBV4-1 and J usage is TRBJ1-1; D not certain. This CDR3 contains 12 residues. Germline loops: CDR1 MGHRA, CDR2 YSYEKL. The germline V and J ends were trimmed by 1 base and 5 bases, with 5 bases remaining between them. The CDR3 protein is CASSQGRTEAFF. In DNA, the CDR3 is TGCGCCAGCAGCCAAGGGAGGACTGAAGCTTTCTTT.

The chain has TRBV7-9 and TRBJ2-4; D remains unclear. Germline V lookup: CDR1 SEHNR, CDR2 FQNEAQ (reference sequence). The V end lost 4 bases, the J end lost 1 base, and 11 bases lay between the germline ends. CDR3 length: 15 residues. In DNA, the CDR3 is TGTGCCAGCAGCTCGCCAGCCCCGGCCAAAAACATTCAGTACTTC. Residues: CASSSPAPAKNIQYF.

The V gene is TRBV5-1, the J gene TRBJ1-1; no definite D call. The germline CDR1 and CDR2 sequences are SGHRS and YFSETQ. CDR3 length: 13 residues. Deletions cut 4 bases from V and 2 bases from J, with 9 bases between. CDR3 nucleotide sequence: TGCGCCAGCAGCCCCCGGCCCAACACTGAAGCTTTCTTT. Protein: CASSPRPNTEAFF.

V is TRBV19 and J is TRBJ2-6; D remains unclear. The CDR3 is made up of 15 amino acids. Between the trimmed V and J ends, which lost 1 base and 1 base, there was a span of 5 bases. Germline CDR1 and CDR2: LNHDA and SQIVND (reference sequence). The CDR3 region is CASSIGLSGANVLTF. For the CDR3, the DNA is TGTGCCAGTAGTATAGGCTTGTCTGGGGCCAACGTCCTGACTTTC.

In this sample, this clone is medium-sized. The J gene is TRBJ2-3, the V gene TRBV5-1, with a tentative D call TRBD2 (5 bases). V shed 0 bases and J shed 6 bases, with 14 bases lying between them. This CDR3 comprises 15 residues. Germline CDR1 SGHRS, CDR2 YFSETQ. The CDR3 region has the DNA TGCGCCAGCAGCTTGGAGGTTCCCCCGGGGGATACGCAGTATTTT. Protein: CASSLEVPPGDTQYF.

The chain uses TRBV12-5 and TRBJ1-5, with D unresolved. CDR3 length equals 16 residues. CDR1 and CDR2 (germline): LGHNT, FRNRAP. Between the trimmed V and J ends, which lost 0 bases and 4 bases, there was a span of 13 bases. CDR3 region: CASGLVTERRNQPQHF. The CDR3, as DNA: TGTGCTAGTGGTTTGGTCACGGAGAGGAGGAATCAGCCCCAGCATTTT.

By proportion, this clone is medium-sized (0.01 to 0.1%). CDR3 coding DNA: TGTGCCAGCAGCTTCGGCGTACCTCTGGATGAGCAGTTCTTC. Its protein is CASSFGVPLDEQFF. This chain links TRBV11-2 with TRBJ2-1, with D unclear. The CDR3 runs 14 residues. Germline-derived CDR1 and CDR2 are SGHAT and FQNNGV. V gave up 3 bases and J gave up 8 bases, with 14 bases separating them.

By sample share, this clone is medium-sized. CDR3 loop: CASSIAHNRGRNTEAFF. For the CDR3, the DNA is TGTGCCAGTAGTATTGCCCACAACAGGGGGAGGAACACTGAAGCTTTCTTT. The V and J genes are TRBV19 and TRBJ1-1, with 8 bases that match TRBD1. CDR1 LNHDA and CDR2 SQIVND come from the germline V gene (reference sequence). This CDR3 is 17 amino acids long. After removal of 3 bases from V and 1 base from J, the junction contained 10 bases not matched to a gene.

The chain links TRBV28 to TRBJ2-7, with 7 nucleotides matching TRBD2. The V gene's germline CDR1 is MDHEN and CDR2 SYDVKM. With V trimmed by 8 bases and J by 5 bases, 3 bases remained unmatched. CDR3 length equals 11 residues. CDR3 residues: CASGTSDEQYF. The CDR3 DNA follows: TGTGCCAGCGGCACTAGCGACGAGCAGTACTTC.

This chain connects TRBV11-2 to TRBJ2-7, with D perhaps TRBD2 (6 bases). Germline V gene lookup returns CDR1 SGHAT and CDR2 FQNNGV. The V end was cut by 3 bases, the J end by 0 bases, with 9 bases between. This CDR3 has 14 amino acids. DNA for the CDR3: TGTGCCAGCAGCTTTGGGGGGTTCTCCTACGAGCAGTACTTC. Translated, it gives CASSFGGFSYEQYF.

The chain combines TRBV7-8 with TRBJ1-1; no clear D. This CDR3 comprises 16 residues. V lost 2 bases, J lost 2 bases, and 15 bases lay in between. Germline loops: CDR1 SGHVS, CDR2 FQNEAQ. The CDR3 coding sequence is TGTGCCAGCAGCTTAAGGGCCCTGGAGCAAAACACTGAAGCTTTCTTT. Residues: CASSLRALEQNTEAFF.